This TCR beta chain was sequenced in a study of regulatory T cells in long-lasting Graves disease. Study-wide background: Newly diagnosed Graves' patients had taken antithyroid drugs under 3 months. General study findings and limits: Gene preferences differed: TRBV28, TRBJ1-2, TRBJ2-5 in persistent cases. For persistent Graves' patients, TCR diversity was lower than for newly diagnosed ones. Relative to new patients (966), persistent patients exhibited greater sharing of public clonotypes (more than 2,500).

A few counts support this clonotype. The antigen remains undetermined. A much larger clone differs by one base, so this may be a read error. The CDR3 consists of 13 residues. CDR1 is SGHTA and CDR2 is FQGNSA in the germline V gene. Relying on iRepertoire HTBI primers and Arm-PCR of CDR3 regions, the team built TCR beta libraries. One entry per CDR3 protein, called by TCRdb with MiXCR from the multiplex PCR reads. The table shows hundreds of thousands of distinct CDR3 sequences, with 15% to 17% occurring only once. Time point given: newly diagnosed GD, antithyroid drugs for less than 3 months. After RNA was extracted from PBMCs, the TCR library was made from it.

V and J are TRBV7-2 and TRBJ2-2; D possibly corresponds to TRBD2 (6 bases). This sample comprised peripheral blood mononuclear cells (PBMCs), obtained at new diagnosis, from a patient treated with antithyroid drugs. The TCR was taken from a female donor with Graves disease. The CDR3 bases are TGTGCCAGCAACTTAACGGGGGCCGGGGAGCTGTTTTTT. Translated, it gives CASNLTGAGELFF.